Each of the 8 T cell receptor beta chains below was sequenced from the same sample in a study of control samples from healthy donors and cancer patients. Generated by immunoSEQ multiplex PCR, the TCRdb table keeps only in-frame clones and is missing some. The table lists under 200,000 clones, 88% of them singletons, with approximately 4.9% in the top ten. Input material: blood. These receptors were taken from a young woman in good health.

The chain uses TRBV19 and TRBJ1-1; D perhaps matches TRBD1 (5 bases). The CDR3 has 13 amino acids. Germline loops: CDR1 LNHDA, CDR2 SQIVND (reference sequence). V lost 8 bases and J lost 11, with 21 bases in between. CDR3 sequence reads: CASSITGTPGAFF. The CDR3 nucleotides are TGTGCCAGTTCCATTACAGGTACCCCGGGGGCTTTCTTT.

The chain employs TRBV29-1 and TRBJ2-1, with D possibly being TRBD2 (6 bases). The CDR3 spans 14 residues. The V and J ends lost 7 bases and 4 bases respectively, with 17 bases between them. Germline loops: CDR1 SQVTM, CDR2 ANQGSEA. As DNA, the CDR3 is TGCAGCGAGGCGGGCAGTGGGGGGTACAATGAGCAGTTCTTC. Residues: CSEAGSGGYNEQFF.

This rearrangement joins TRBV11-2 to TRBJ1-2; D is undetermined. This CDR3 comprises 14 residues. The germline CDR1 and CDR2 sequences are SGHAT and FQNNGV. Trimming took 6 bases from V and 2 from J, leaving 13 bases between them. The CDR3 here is CASRPSGSNYGYTF. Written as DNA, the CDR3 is TGTGCCAGCAGACCGAGTGGGTCCAACTATGGCTACACCTTC.

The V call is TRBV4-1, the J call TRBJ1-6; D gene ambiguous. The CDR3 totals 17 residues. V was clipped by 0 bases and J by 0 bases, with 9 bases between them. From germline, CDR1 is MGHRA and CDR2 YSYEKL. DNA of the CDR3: TGCGCCAGCAGCCAAGATCTGGGAGGCTCCTATAATTCACCCCTCCACTTT. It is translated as CASSQDLGGSYNSPLHF.

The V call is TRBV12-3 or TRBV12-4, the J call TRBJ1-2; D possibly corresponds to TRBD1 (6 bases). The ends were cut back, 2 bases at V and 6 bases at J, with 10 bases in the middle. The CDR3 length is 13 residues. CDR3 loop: CASSLTGHNGYTF. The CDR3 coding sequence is TGTGCCAGCAGTTTAACAGGGCACAATGGCTACACCTTC.

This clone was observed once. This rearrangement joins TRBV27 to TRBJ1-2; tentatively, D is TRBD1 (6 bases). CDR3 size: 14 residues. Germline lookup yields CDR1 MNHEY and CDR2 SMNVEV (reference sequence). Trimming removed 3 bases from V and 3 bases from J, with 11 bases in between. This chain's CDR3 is CASSFRGGDYGYTF. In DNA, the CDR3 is TGTGCCAGCAGTTTTAGAGGGGGGGACTATGGCTACACCTTC.

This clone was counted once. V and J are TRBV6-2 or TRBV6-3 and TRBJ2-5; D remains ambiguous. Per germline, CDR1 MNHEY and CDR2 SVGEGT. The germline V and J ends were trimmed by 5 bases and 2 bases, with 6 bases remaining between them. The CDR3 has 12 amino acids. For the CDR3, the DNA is TGTGCCAGCAGTGGCATACAAGAGACCCAGTACTTC. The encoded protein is CASSGIQETQYF.

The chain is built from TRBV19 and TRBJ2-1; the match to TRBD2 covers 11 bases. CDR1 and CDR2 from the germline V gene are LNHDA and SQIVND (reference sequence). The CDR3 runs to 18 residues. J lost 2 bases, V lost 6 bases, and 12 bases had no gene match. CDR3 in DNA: TGTGCCAGTAGCCCACCCCGGACTAGCGGGTGGGCCTACAATGAGCAGTTCTTC. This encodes CASSPPRTSGWAYNEQFF.